The sequence of this T cell receptor beta chain was determined in a study of T-cell memory formation after mild COVID-19. The V gene end was trimmed by 5 bases and the J gene end by 10 bases; junction bases not matched to a gene: 7. This CDR3 is built from 13 residues. CDR1 SGHVS and CDR2 FNYEAQ come from the germline V gene. MiXCR, run by TCRdb on the 5' RACE reads, gives a single entry per CDR3 protein. The sample has just over 60,000 distinct CDR3 sequences; roughly 9.9% are singletons. Sequencing was carried out using PBMCs or a T cell subset sorted from them (not recorded which). The receptor comes from a man between 18 and 35 years old who had mild COVID-19 (a few samples of this study predate the infection). Cell type and time point are not known. The V and J genes are TRBV7-6 and TRBJ1-2; 10 bases line up with TRBD1. The CDR3 is CASSAGTGADYTF. DNA for the CDR3: TGTGCCAGCAGCGCCGGGACAGGGGCGGACTACACCTTC.